The source of this T cell receptor beta chain is a study of blood T cell repertoires in COVID-19. The overall study: Acute-phase and convalescent COVID-19 samples originated in the United States, Italy and Spain. T cells, B-cell-depleted T cells, or PBMCs provided the cDNA or gDNA that served as material.

Per the germline V gene, CDR1 is SGHAT and CDR2 is FQNNGV. The CDR3 runs 16 residues. V was pared by 5 bases and J by 0 bases, with 16 bases between. In the original processing: Reference gene primer amplification yielded estimated nucleated cell counts. TCRdb's copy holds only in-frame clones and misses some; the assay was immunoSEQ multiplex PCR. V, J and clone size are those of that table, while D and trimming were read from the DNA. The table has nearly 80,000 clones, 80% to 85% seen once. The origin of this receptor is a man aged 45-65 years with acute or convalescent COVID-19. The material sequenced was peripheral blood. The genes are TRBV11-2 and TRBJ2-5, with D perhaps TRBD2 (5 bases). The CDR3 sequence: CASSPRGPGHQETQYF. CDR3 DNA sequence: TGTGCCAGCAGCCCTCGAGGGCCGGGTCACCAAGAGACCCAGTACTTC.